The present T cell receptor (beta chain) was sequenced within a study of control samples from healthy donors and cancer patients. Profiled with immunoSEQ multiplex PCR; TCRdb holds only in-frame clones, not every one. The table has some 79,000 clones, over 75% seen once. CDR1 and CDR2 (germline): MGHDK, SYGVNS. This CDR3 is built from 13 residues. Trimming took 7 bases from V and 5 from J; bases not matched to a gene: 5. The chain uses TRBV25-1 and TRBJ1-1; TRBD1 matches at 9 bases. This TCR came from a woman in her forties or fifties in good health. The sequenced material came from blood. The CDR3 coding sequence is TGTGCCAGCAAACAGGGGGCAACGACTGAAGCTTTCTTT. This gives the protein CASKQGATTEAFF.